Reported below is one TCR beta chain. As for treatment: some 19 received Ad26.COV2.S at low or high dose, single or two shots; about five received placebo; per-sample allocation not given. Day 63 following the first vaccine or placebo injection was when the samples were taken. Germline-derived CDR1 and CDR2 are SSHAT and FNYEAQ (reference sequence). The germline V and J ends were trimmed by 5 bases and 4 bases, with 10 bases remaining between them. The CDR3 sequence is 13 residues long. These data belong to a study of Ad26.COV2.S vaccination and SARS-CoV-2 variants. This table comes from immunoSEQ multiplex PCR, and its TCRdb copy is limited to in-frame clones, with some not included. The data hold approximately 410,000 clones, with approximately 87% observed a single time.

V is TRBV7-7 and J is TRBJ2-3, with D perhaps matching TRBD2 (5 bases). The receptor's source is a person between 18 and 59 years old who received the Ad26.COV2.S COVID-19 vaccine or a placebo. This material consisted of peripheral blood, taken in a trial of Ad26.COV2.S vaccine versus placebo. In DNA, the CDR3 is TGTGCCAGCAGCCTTGGACTGGCAGATACGCAGTATTTT. Its translation is CASSLGLADTQYF.